The 16 T cell receptor beta chains given below trace back to one sample, sequenced in a study of PD-1 blockade in classical Hodgkin lymphoma. Every single patient, without exception, relapsed after autologous stem cell transplantation, and brentuximab vedotin exposure varied. TCRdb's copy holds only in-frame clones and misses some; the assay was immunoSEQ multiplex PCR. In the table there are 55,000 to 80,000 clones, around 88% of which are singletons. Sequenced here: peripheral blood mononuclear cells (PBMCs), sampled at baseline. These receptor sequences come from a human donor with classical Hodgkin lymphoma.

The V and J genes are TRBV7-3 and TRBJ1-1, with D unclear. V was shortened by 5 bases and J by 1 base, with 14 bases between the two germline ends. There are 15 residues in the CDR3. The germline gives CDR1 SGHTA, CDR2 FQGTGA. CDR3 protein: CASSPVGGSNTEAFF. The DNA of the CDR3 is TGTGCCAGCAGCCCAGTGGGAGGTTCGAACACTGAAGCTTTCTTT.

The chain uses TRBV6-6 and TRBJ1-2; 7 bases align to TRBD1. J was trimmed by 4 bases and V by 11 bases; bases with no gene match: 10. Germline assignment: CDR1 MNHNY and CDR2 SVGAGI (reference sequence). This CDR3 region has 13 residues. The CDR3 bases are TGTGCCGGGCGGACGACAGGGACCTATGGCTACACCTTC. Residues: CAGRTTGTYGYTF.

The chain has TRBV7-2 and TRBJ1-2; the D gene is possibly TRBD1 (6 bases). Looked up from germline, CDR1 is SGHTA and CDR2 is FQGNSA. The CDR3 extends over 14 amino acids. V was pared by 5 bases and J by 2 bases, with 12 bases between. In DNA form, the CDR3 reads TGTGCCAGCAGCCCCCGGACAGCAAACTATGGCTACACCTTC. Protein sequence: CASSPRTANYGYTF.

The gene calls are TRBV7-9 and TRBJ2-7, with D possibly TRBD2 on 6 matching bases. Germline V CDR1 and CDR2: SEHNR, FQNEAQ (reference sequence). V was clipped by 1 base and J by 3 bases, with 13 bases between them. The CDR3 has 15 residues. CDR3 sequence: CASSLVIGEVYEQYF. The CDR3, as DNA: TGTGCCAGCAGCTTAGTCATTGGGGAGGTCTACGAGCAGTACTTC.

The chain carries TRBV6-4 and TRBJ1-6; D unresolved. The CDR3 loop spans 17 amino acids. Trimming removed 1 base at V and 4 bases at J, with 14 bases between. Germline CDR1 and CDR2: MRHNA and SNTAGT. DNA for the CDR3: TGTGCCAGCAGTGACTTGGGCCGATCTTCATATAATTCACCCCTCCACTTT. Translating gives CASSDLGRSSYNSPLHF.

The V gene is TRBV29-1, the J gene TRBJ2-7; D is perhaps TRBD2 (7 bases). V lost 7 bases, J lost 4 bases, and 17 bases lay in between. There are 13 residues in the CDR3. Looked up from germline, CDR1 is SQVTM and CDR2 is ANQGSEA. The CDR3 spells CSARDTGGYEQYF. The CDR3, as DNA: TGCAGCGCCCGGGACACCGGGGGGTACGAGCAGTACTTC.

This sequence joins TRBV5-1 and TRBJ2-1; D not certain. The germline gives CDR1 SGHRS, CDR2 YFSETQ. Trimming took 0 bases from V and 0 from J, leaving 16 bases between them. The length of the CDR3 is 18 residues. CDR3 sequence (DNA): TGCGCCAGCAGCTTGGTAGGGCTACAGCTGAGCTCCTACAATGAGCAGTTCTTC. Translation gives CASSLVGLQLSSYNEQFF.

This clone is a singleton in its sample. The chain has TRBV7-6 and TRBJ1-5; unclear D gene. The CDR3 sequence is 15 residues long. The V end was cut by 1 base, the J end by 2 bases, with 9 bases between. CDR1 is SGHVS, CDR2 FNYEAQ, per germline. In nucleotides, the CDR3 is TGTGCCAGCAGCTTAGGCGGCGGGGGCAATCAGCCCCAGCATTTT. It specifies CASSLGGGGNQPQHF. Using reference TRBV7-6 and TRBJ1-5 for the parts outside the CDR3, the full variable domain is GAGVSQSPRYKVTKRGQDVALRCDPISGHVSLYWYRQALGQGPEFLTYFNYEAQQDKSGLPNDRFSAERPEGSISTLTIQRTEQRDSAMYRCASSLGGGGNQPQHFGDGTRLSIL.

The genes are TRBV9 and TRBJ2-1, with 11 nucleotides matching TRBD2. Germline V gene lookup returns CDR1 SGDLS and CDR2 YYNGEE. CDR3 length: 16 amino acids. V shed 3 bases and J 12 bases; nucleotides not matched to a gene: 14. CDR3 sequence reads: CASSARLTSGERGQFF. In DNA form, the CDR3 reads TGTGCCAGCAGCGCCCGACTGACTAGCGGGGAACGTGGGCAGTTCTTC.

The rearrangement uses TRBV30 and TRBJ2-7, with a possible D match to TRBD1 (7 bases). Looked up from germline, CDR1 is GTSNPN and CDR2 is SVGIG (reference sequence). The CDR3 is 13 residues long. V was pared by 3 bases and J by 2 bases, with 11 bases between. Here the CDR3 reads CAWREGAPYEQYF. In DNA form, the CDR3 reads TGTGCCTGGAGGGAGGGGGCCCCCTACGAGCAGTACTTC.

The CDR3 spells CASSMGFGQPYNEQFF. CDR3 coding DNA: TGTGCCAGCAGCATGGGTTTTGGACAGCCTTACAATGAGCAGTTCTTC. This sequence joins TRBV7-2 and TRBJ2-1; maybe TRBD1 (6 bases). The CDR3 is 16 amino acids. Looked up from germline, CDR1 is SGHTA and CDR2 is FQGNSA. Trimming took 5 bases from V and 4 from J, leaving 18 bases between them.

The chain is built from TRBV28 and TRBJ1-5; 7 bases are a match to TRBD1. Germline V gives CDR1 MDHEN, CDR2 SYDVKM. The CDR3 is 17 amino acids. The ends lost 4 bases at V and 1 base at J; junction bases unmatched: 10. The CDR3 DNA sequence: TGTGCCAGCAGTTCCATACAGGGGCCCGTGAGCAATCAGCCCCAGCATTTT. It translates to CASSSIQGPVSNQPQHF.

The chain joins TRBV19 to TRBJ2-6, with D possibly TRBD2 on 6 matching bases. Trimming left V 6 bases short and J 0 bases short, with 9 bases between. The CDR3 is 15 residues long. Germline V gene sequence: CDR1 LNHDA, CDR2 SQIVND (reference sequence). The CDR3 region has the DNA TGTGCCAGTAGCAGGGACTTCTCTGGGGCCAACGTCCTGACTTTC. Its translation is CASSRDFSGANVLTF. Together with reference TRBV19 and TRBJ2-6, the CDR3 gives the full variable domain: DGGITQSPKYLFRKEGQNVTLSCEQNLNHDAMYWYRQDPGQGLRLIYYSQIVNDFQKGDIAEGYSVSREKKESFPLTVTSAQKNPTAFYLCASSRDFSGANVLTFGAGSRLTVL.

This sequence joins TRBV10-3 and TRBJ2-5, with a possible D match to TRBD2 (7 bases). The CDR3 length is 11 residues. Trimming pared 11 bases from V and 5 bases from J, leaving 12 bases between. Germline CDR1 ENHRY, CDR2 SYGVKD. This CDR3 is CASRGAETQYF. CDR3 in DNA: TGTGCCTCCCGGGGGGCGGAGACCCAGTACTTC.

Worth noting for this clone: An end of the junction differs from the germline gene, which may be a read error. The DNA for the CDR3 is TGTGCCAGCAAGCGCGGGGGGGCCTCCAACAATGAGCAGTTCTTC. Residues: CASKRGGASNNEQFF. This chain links TRBV6-6 with TRBJ2-1; 9 bases agree with TRBD2. The germline gives CDR1 MNHNY, CDR2 SVGAGI (reference sequence). The CDR3 consists of 15 residues.

CDR3 in amino acids: CSLDRSYNEQFF. The CDR3, as DNA: TGCAGTTTGGACCGCTCCTACAATGAGCAGTTCTTC. The chain combines TRBV29-1 with TRBJ2-1, with unresolved D. Germline lookup yields CDR1 SQVTM and CDR2 ANQGSEA. This CDR3 is 12 amino acids long.